The next 27 T cell receptor beta chains were all read from a single sample in a study of CD8 T cells in Susac syndrome. RNA totalling roughly 0.45 to 1 ug underwent reverse transcription with random hexamers. MiXCR was run by TCRdb on the immunoSEQ multiplex PCR reads, yielding one entry per CDR3 protein. The data hold 250,000 to 300,000 distinct CDR3 sequences, with about 88% observed a single time. The material sequenced was CD8+ T cells from PBMCs. Source of these receptors: a human donor with multiple sclerosis.

As to this clonotype: One junction end does not reproduce the germline sequence, and a read error may be involved. The chain carries TRBV20-1 and TRBJ2-1; either TRBD1 or TRBD2 may supply D (6 bases each). Germline CDR1 is DFQATT and CDR2 is SNEGSKA (reference sequence). The CDR3 has 15 amino acids. In DNA form, the CDR3 reads TGCAGCGCTAGCAAACGGGGGCTAGGAGGCAATGAGCAGTTCTTC. As protein: CSASKRGLGGNEQFF.

This clonotype has only one observation. The V gene is TRBV27, the J gene TRBJ2-3; 8 nucleotides line up with TRBD1. In germline, CDR1 is MNHEY, CDR2 SMNVEV (reference sequence). CDR3 size: 13 residues. The trim removed 9 bases at V and 1 base at J, leaving 3 bases unmatched. The CDR3 sequence: CASSGGGTDTQYF. The CDR3 nucleotides read TGTGCCAGTTCAGGGGGCGGCACAGATACGCAGTATTTT.

The chain joins TRBV6-1 to TRBJ2-5, with 11 bases matching TRBD1. With 3 bases clipped from V and 4 bases from J, the junction kept 4 bases outside the gene matches. The CDR3 is made up of 15 amino acids. Germline CDR1 MNHNS, CDR2 SASEGT. Written as DNA, the CDR3 is TGTGCCAGCAGTGATAGGACAGGGGGCGGAGAGACCCAGTACTTC. Encoded protein: CASSDRTGGGETQYF.

The chain joins TRBV30 to TRBJ1-1; D is undetermined. Germline V gives CDR1 GTSNPN, CDR2 SVGIG (reference sequence). Trimming removed 3 bases from V and 3 bases from J, with 14 bases in between. The CDR3 spans 14 residues. The CDR3 nucleotides read TGTGCCTGGAGGACCGGGCAGTGGGACACTGAAGCTTTCTTT. The encoded protein is CAWRTGQWDTEAFF.

V and J are TRBV10-3 and TRBJ2-1, with 8 bases fitting TRBD1. From germline, CDR1 is ENHRY and CDR2 SYGVKD. Trimming removed 3 bases from V and 4 bases from J; junction bases left unmatched: 5. The CDR3 has 15 residues. The CDR3 region is CAISDRGRAYNEQFF. As DNA, the CDR3 is TGTGCCATCAGTGACAGGGGGCGGGCGTACAATGAGCAGTTCTTC.

This clonotype was picked up a small number of times. The V call is TRBV6-1, the J call TRBJ2-7; the D gene is possibly TRBD1 (6 bases). Germline CDR1 and CDR2: MNHNS and SASEGT. This CDR3 contains 13 residues. V shed 6 bases and J shed 6 bases, with 15 bases lying between them. Here the CDR3 reads CASRVTGSVEQYF. CDR3 coding DNA: TGTGCCAGCAGGGTAACAGGGTCCGTCGAGCAGTACTTC.

This chain joins TRBV20-1 and TRBJ2-7; maybe TRBD2 (6 bases). Trimming took off 6 bases at V and 0 bases at J, with 12 bases between the two ends. This CDR3 is 13 amino acids long. CDR1 is DFQATT and CDR2 is SNEGSKA in the germline V gene (reference sequence). CDR3: CSAVAASSYEQYF. The CDR3 nucleotides are TGCAGTGCCGTAGCGGCAAGCTCCTACGAGCAGTACTTC.

CDR3 sequence reads: CASSSLVYEQYF. The CDR3 DNA follows: TGTGCCAGCAGCTCCTTAGTCTACGAGCAGTACTTC. J is TRBJ2-7 and V is TRBV5-8; D is unclear. CDR1 is SGHTS and CDR2 is YDEGEE in the germline V gene. V was clipped by 3 bases and J by 3 bases, with 7 bases between them. The CDR3 is 12 amino acids.

The rearrangement uses TRBV7-3 and TRBJ1-1; no clear D gene. Germline lookup yields CDR1 SGHTA and CDR2 FQGTGA. Trimming stripped 5 bases from V and 3 bases from J, with 13 bases between. This CDR3 is 14 amino acids long. CDR3 sequence reads: CASSLWRSDTEAFF. CDR3 DNA sequence: TGTGCCAGCAGCCTATGGAGGTCCGACACTGAAGCTTTCTTT.

The CDR3 DNA sequence: TGCAGCGTTGAACAACCTCTTGAAGGCTACACCTTC. Protein sequence: CSVEQPLEGYTF. The V call is TRBV29-1, the J call TRBJ1-2; D unclear. Trimming left V 2 bases short and J 8 bases short, with 12 bases between. The germline V gene has CDR1 SQVTM and CDR2 ANQGSEA. The CDR3 spans 12 residues.

The chain joins TRBV20-1 to TRBJ2-4; 7 bases agree with TRBD2. The CDR3 totals 15 residues. V lost 1 base and J lost 7; bases outside the gene matches: 10. Germline V gene data show CDR1 as DFQATT and CDR2 as SNEGSKA (reference sequence). In DNA, the CDR3 is TGCAGTGCTAGAGTAGTGGCCAGCGGGACGAACATTCAGTACTTC. Residues: CSARVVASGTNIQYF.

The chain employs TRBV5-4 and TRBJ2-2; either TRBD1 or TRBD2 may fit D (6 bases each). The germline V gene has CDR1 SGHNT and CDR2 YYREEE (reference sequence). V shed 3 bases and J shed 4 bases, with 16 bases lying between them. This CDR3 has 16 residues. The CDR3 reads CASSSRLGGSTGELFF. CDR3 nucleotides: TGTGCCAGCAGCTCACGACTAGGGGGGTCCACCGGGGAGCTGTTTTTT.

Here the CDR3 reads CASSADSGRFNEQYF. CDR3 DNA sequence: TGCGCCAGCAGTGCGGATAGCGGGAGGTTCAACGAGCAGTACTTC. The chain carries TRBV10-2 and TRBJ2-7; TRBD2 matches at 10 bases. V lost 4 bases, J lost 5 bases, and 8 bases stayed unmatched. CDR1 is WSHSY and CDR2 is SAAADI in the germline V gene. The CDR3 contains 15 residues.

The rearrangement joins TRBV5-1 to TRBJ2-1, with no clear D. Germline CDR1 is SGHRS and CDR2 is YFSETQ. There are 11 residues in the CDR3. With 5 bases removed from V and 7 bases from J, the gap between germline ends came to 7 bases. CDR3 in amino acids: CASRWGNEQFF. The CDR3 nucleotides are TGCGCCAGCAGATGGGGTAATGAGCAGTTCTTC.

The sample holds a few counts of this clonotype. The rearrangement uses TRBV3-1 and TRBJ2-7; D is tentatively TRBD1 or TRBD2 (5 bases each). The CDR3 sequence is 14 residues long. Germline V gene sequence: CDR1 LGHDT, CDR2 YNNKEL (reference sequence). V was cut by 4 bases and J by 5 bases, with 15 bases left in between. The CDR3 DNA sequence: TGTGCCAGCAGCCTGGGACCATTTGGGAACGAGCAGTACTTC. Translated, it gives CASSLGPFGNEQYF.

The rearrangement joins TRBV20-1 to TRBJ1-1; TRBD1 is a possible D gene (6 bases). Per the germline V gene, CDR1 is DFQATT and CDR2 is SNEGSKA (reference sequence). The CDR3 loop spans 13 amino acids. This CDR3 reads CTGARRSSTEAFF. CDR3 bases: TGCACAGGGGCCAGGAGGTCCAGCACTGAAGCTTTCTTT.

The chain is built from TRBV24-1 and TRBJ2-1; no clear D gene. CDR3 size: 14 residues. Germline lookup yields CDR1 KGHDR and CDR2 SFDVKD. V was clipped by 1 base and J by 5 bases, with 8 bases between them. CDR3 region: CATSDFQTDNEQFF. CDR3 DNA sequence: TGTGCCACCAGTGATTTTCAGACGGACAATGAGCAGTTCTTC.

The chain carries TRBV27 and TRBJ2-5; 8 nucleotides match TRBD1. The CDR3 has 13 residues. After removal of 8 bases from V and 8 bases from J, the junction contained 10 bases not matched to a gene. Germline CDR1 MNHEY, CDR2 SMNVEV (reference sequence). CDR3 in DNA: TGTGCCAGCTCCTTCAGGGGGCCGGGCACCCAGTACTTC. Encoded protein: CASSFRGPGTQYF.

The rearrangement links TRBV11-2 to TRBJ1-2, with D unresolved. The CDR3 runs to 14 residues. V lost 7 bases and J 3 bases, leaving 15 bases between the germline ends. Germline V gene lookup returns CDR1 SGHAT and CDR2 FQNNGV. CDR3 bases: TGTGCCAGCACCTCCTCGTGGAGGGACTATGGCTACACCTTC. Translation: CASTSSWRDYGYTF. Variable domain in full (rest from reference TRBV11-2 and TRBJ1-2): EAGVAQSPRYKIIEKRQSVAFWCNPISGHATLYWYQQILGQGPKLLIQFQNNGVVDDSQLPKDRFSAERLKGVDSTLKIQPAKLEDSAVYLCASTSSWRDYGYTFGSGTRLTVV.

This chain joins TRBV19 and TRBJ1-1; D remains ambiguous. The germline gives CDR1 LNHDA, CDR2 SQIVND (reference sequence). V lost 3 bases and J lost 3, with 8 bases in between. This CDR3 contains 13 residues. The CDR3 here is CASSIPSHTEAFF. The DNA for the CDR3 is TGTGCCAGTAGTATCCCGAGTCACACTGAAGCTTTCTTT.

The J gene is TRBJ2-1, the V gene TRBV11-2; D is ambiguous. The CDR3 totals 15 residues. Germline-derived CDR1 and CDR2 are SGHAT and FQNNGV. Between the trimmed V and J ends, which lost 7 bases and 5 bases, there was a span of 18 bases. CDR3 residues: CASTNSGVGNNEQFF. As DNA, the CDR3 is TGTGCCAGCACCAACTCTGGGGTAGGCAACAATGAGCAGTTCTTC.

The chain recombines TRBV5-6 with TRBJ1-1; TRBD1 agrees at 7 bases. The CDR3 totals 15 residues. Germline lookup yields CDR1 SGHDT and CDR2 YYEEEE. Trimming cost V 7 bases and J 4 bases; bases outside gene matches: 13. The CDR3 sequence is CASDREGKGGTEAFF. The CDR3 nucleotides read TGTGCCAGCGACAGGGAAGGTAAAGGTGGCACTGAAGCTTTCTTT.

The CDR3 spells CASSPQIRPYNEQFF. The CDR3 DNA is TGTGCCAGCAGCCCTCAAATTCGTCCGTACAATGAGCAGTTCTTC. V is TRBV13 and J is TRBJ2-1, with D unresolved. Germline values: CDR1 PRHDT, CDR2 FYEKMQ (reference sequence). Trimming shortened V by 5 bases and J by 4 bases, and 15 bases separated the two germline ends. The CDR3 is made up of 15 amino acids.

The chain joins TRBV5-4 to TRBJ1-2, with D hard to call. The CDR3 sequence is 14 residues long. The germline gives CDR1 SGHNT, CDR2 YYREEE (reference sequence). The ends were cut back, 4 bases at V and 3 bases at J, with 13 bases in the middle. The CDR3: CASSLRRADYGYTF. The CDR3 nucleotides read TGTGCCAGCAGCCTCCGGAGAGCAGACTATGGCTACACCTTC.

This chain uses TRBV2 with TRBJ1-3; no clear D. Germline CDR1 SNHLY, CDR2 FYNNEI. The V end was cut by 4 bases, the J end by 4 bases, with 8 bases between. The CDR3 loop spans 13 amino acids. CDR3 amino acids: CASSGGYGNTIYF. CDR3 coding DNA: TGTGCCAGCAGTGGAGGGTACGGAAACACCATATATTTT.

The chain uses TRBV29-1 and TRBJ2-7; a possible D gene is TRBD2 (6 bases). Germline assignment: CDR1 SQVTM and CDR2 ANQGSEA. This CDR3 comprises 12 residues. V was pared by 6 bases and J by 7 bases, with 16 bases between. This CDR3 reads CSVQRSAGEQYF. DNA for the CDR3: TGCAGCGTCCAACGGTCGGCGGGGGAGCAGTACTTC.

The J gene is TRBJ1-3, the V gene TRBV11-2, with D unresolved. The CDR3 is 15 residues long. Trimming cost V 5 bases and J 0 bases, with 11 bases left between them. Germline V gene data show CDR1 as SGHAT and CDR2 as FQNNGV. The CDR3 DNA reads TGTGCCAGCAGCCCGCAGACATACTCTGGAAACACCATATATTTT. Its translation: CASSPQTYSGNTIYF.